This T cell receptor (beta chain) comes out of a study of cytomegalovirus exposure and HLA in healthy donors (dated by TCRdb to the late 2010s). For the study in its entirety: According to a later analysis, one platform produced both the approximately 110 validation repertoires and the 730 or so repertoires of the first cohort. Besides the first cohort of roughly 640 subjects, a separate validation cohort made up of over 100 different subjects was used. The study aimed to test whether cataloging public T cell receptors could reveal signatures of past pathogen exposure. To predict cytomegalovirus infection status, the study combined high-throughput TCR immunosequencing, statistical association of individual TCRs with disease status, and machine learning.

Its CDR3 holds 16 amino acids, cysteine through phenylalanine. Just CDR3 DNA is preserved here, 48 bases in frame from base 1. The V and J ends are trimmed by 0 bases and 3 bases, leaving 11 bases between them. CDR1 and CDR2, per the germline V gene, are LGHNT and FRNRAP. This clone is a singleton in its sample. Its target antigen remains unknown. One base away there is no much larger clone; base qualities are not given. Donors formed part of the validation cohort, which comprised 120 subjects and was distinct from the first cohort of some 700 subjects. Libraries were built with the immunoSEQ multiplex PCR assay. In the authors' own workflow: A statistical classification framework was built to diagnose cytomegalovirus status from the catalog of TCR beta chain sequences. Entries here come from immuneACCESS through TCRdb and include only in-frame sequences with V and J called. Some clones fail to appear in such tables; in the studies checked, an unresolved V gene covers under half of the shortfall, and the cause of the remainder is unknown. That table gives V, J and clone size, and the DNA gave D and trimming. This sample gives about 98,000 clones in total; 85% to 95% of them show up just once. 0.89% of the sample is taken by the ten largest.

Summary of the overall study and its limitations: The authors suggested that the approach could potentially be generalized to other disease states and immunological phenotypes. A later analysis lacked HLA typing for the validation cohort, so it scored co-occurrence in that cohort across all 120 or so repertoires. A few of the identified cytomegalovirus-associated TCR beta chains were confirmed in vitro to be specific for cytomegalovirus antigens. While some public TCRs were present in many individuals, most TCR sequences turned up only very rarely across donors. In both the original and validation cohorts, the classifier was reported to diagnose cytomegalovirus status with high specificity and sensitivity. A total of about 180 TCR beta chains were listed by the study as associated with cytomegalovirus. In a later analysis, TCRs clustered in the first cohort were found to also tend to co-occur in the roughly 120 validation repertoires, with 90% to 95% of cluster scores above 0.

Sequencing was done on a sample of PBMCs. The receptor chain draws on TRBV12-5 and TRBJ1-4; there is no confident call for the D gene. The TCR was taken from a woman aged 18-29 years in good health and CMV-seronegative. This receptor has the CDR3 CASGLVRERSNEKLFF. DNA sequence: TGTGCTAGTGGTTTGGTACGGGAGAGATCTAATGAAAAACTGTTTTTT.